One and the same sample provided the 3 T cell receptor beta chains below, sequenced in a study of blood T cells in healthy people across ages. Using a J-beta primer mix together with a sample-barcoded 5' primer, a second PCR was run for roughly 7 to 12 cycles. Using its own MiXCR run on the 5' RACE reads, TCRdb lists one record per CDR3 protein. The table has about 670,000 distinct CDR3 sequences, around 41% seen once. The material sequenced was blood. Receptors originate from an elderly man in good health.

The chain carries TRBV10-2 and TRBJ2-7; TRBD2 agrees at 8 bases. The CDR3 contains 14 residues. CDR1 and CDR2 (germline): WSHSY, SAAADI. The V segment lost 8 bases and the J segment 7 bases; nucleotides outside the gene matches: 13. The DNA for the CDR3 is TGCGCCAGCGCCGCTAGCAGCGGCGGGGGGGAGCAGTACTTC. Its protein product is CASAASSGGGEQYF.

This clonotype was found a few times. This sequence joins TRBV28 and TRBJ2-6, with D uncertain. The CDR3 has 15 amino acids. The germline V gene encodes CDR1 MDHEN and CDR2 SYDVKM. Trimming took off 10 bases at V and 4 bases at J, with 17 bases between the two ends. The CDR3 nucleotides are TGTGCCACACGGGCCCCATCGCTGGGGGCCAACGTCCTGACTTTC. It encodes CATRAPSLGANVLTF.

This clonotype was counted once. J is TRBJ1-6 and V is TRBV12-3 or TRBV12-4, with 11 positions matching TRBD1. The CDR3 consists of 16 residues. Unmatched junction bases numbered 7, after V lost 5 bases and J lost 7 bases. In DNA, the CDR3 is TGTGCCAGCAGTCCCCCCGGGACAGGGGGGAATTCACCCCTCCACTTT. Protein sequence: CASSPPGTGGNSPLHF.